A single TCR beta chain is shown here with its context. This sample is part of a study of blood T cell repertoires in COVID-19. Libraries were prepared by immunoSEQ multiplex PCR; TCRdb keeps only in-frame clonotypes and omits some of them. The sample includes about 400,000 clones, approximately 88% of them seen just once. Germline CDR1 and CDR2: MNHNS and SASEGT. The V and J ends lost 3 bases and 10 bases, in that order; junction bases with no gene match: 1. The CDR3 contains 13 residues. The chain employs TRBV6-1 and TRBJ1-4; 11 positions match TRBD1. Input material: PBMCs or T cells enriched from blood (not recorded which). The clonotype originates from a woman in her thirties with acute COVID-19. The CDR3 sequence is CASSEGTGGKLFF. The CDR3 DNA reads TGTGCCAGCAGTGAGGGGACAGGGGGAAAACTGTTTTTT.